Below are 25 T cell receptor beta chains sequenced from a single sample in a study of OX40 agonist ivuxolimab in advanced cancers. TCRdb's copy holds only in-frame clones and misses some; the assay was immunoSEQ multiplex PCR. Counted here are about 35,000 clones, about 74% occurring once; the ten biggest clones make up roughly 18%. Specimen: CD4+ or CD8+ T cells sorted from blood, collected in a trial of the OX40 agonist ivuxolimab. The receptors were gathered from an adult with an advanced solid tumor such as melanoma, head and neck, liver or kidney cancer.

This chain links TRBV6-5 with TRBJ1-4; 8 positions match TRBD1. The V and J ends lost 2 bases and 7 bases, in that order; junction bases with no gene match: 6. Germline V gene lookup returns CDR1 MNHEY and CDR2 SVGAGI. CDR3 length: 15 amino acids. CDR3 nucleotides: TGTGCCAGCAGTTACGCGGCAGGGGGCCCTGAAAAACTGTTTTTT. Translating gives CASSYAAGGPEKLFF.

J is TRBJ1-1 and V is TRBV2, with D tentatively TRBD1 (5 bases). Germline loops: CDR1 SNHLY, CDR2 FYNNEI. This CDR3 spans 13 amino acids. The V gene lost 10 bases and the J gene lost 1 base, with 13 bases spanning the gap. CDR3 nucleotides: TGTGCCACCAAAAAGGGGAGGAACACTGAAGCTTTCTTT. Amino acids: CATKKGRNTEAFF.

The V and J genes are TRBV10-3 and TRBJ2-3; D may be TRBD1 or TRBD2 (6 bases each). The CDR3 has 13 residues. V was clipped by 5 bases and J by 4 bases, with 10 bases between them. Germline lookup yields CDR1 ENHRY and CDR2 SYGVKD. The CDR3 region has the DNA TGTGCCATCAGTACGGGGGCAGCAGATACGCAGTATTTT. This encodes CAISTGAADTQYF.

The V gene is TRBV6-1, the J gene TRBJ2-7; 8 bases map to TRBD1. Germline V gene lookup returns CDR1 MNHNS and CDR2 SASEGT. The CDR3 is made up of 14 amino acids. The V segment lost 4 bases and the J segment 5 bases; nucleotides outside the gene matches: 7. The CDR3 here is CASSGLTGADEQYV. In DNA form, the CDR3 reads TGTGCCAGCAGTGGGTTGACAGGGGCAGACGAGCAGTACGTC.

The CDR3 sequence is CAWKGTENTEAFF. CDR3 nucleotides: TGTGCCTGGAAGGGGACAGAAAACACTGAAGCTTTCTTT. The V and J genes are TRBV30 and TRBJ1-1; TRBD1 aligns across 7 bases. CDR3 length: 13 residues. The junction had 4 bases not matched to a gene; V was cut back by 4 bases and J by 2 bases. In germline, CDR1 is GTSNPN, CDR2 SVGIG (reference sequence). The full variable domain, completed using reference TRBV30 and TRBJ1-1, is SQTIHQWPATLVQPVGSPLSLECTVEGTSNPNLYWYRQAAGRGLQLLFYSVGIGQISSEVPQNLSASRPQDRQFILSSKKLLLSDSGFYLCAWKGTENTEAFFGQGTRLTVV.

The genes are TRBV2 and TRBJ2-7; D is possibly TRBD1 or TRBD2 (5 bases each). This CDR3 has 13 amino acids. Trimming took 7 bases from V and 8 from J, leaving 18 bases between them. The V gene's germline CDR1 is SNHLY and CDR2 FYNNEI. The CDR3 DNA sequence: TGTGCCAGCACCCAGGGAGCCCTTGCCAAGCAGTACTTC. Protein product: CASTQGALAKQYF.

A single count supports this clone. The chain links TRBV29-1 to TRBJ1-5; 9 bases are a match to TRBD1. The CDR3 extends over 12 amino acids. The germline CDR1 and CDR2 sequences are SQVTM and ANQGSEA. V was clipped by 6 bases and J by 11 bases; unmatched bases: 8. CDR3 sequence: CSVRGGQGTQHF. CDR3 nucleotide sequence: TGCAGCGTCCGAGGGGGACAGGGTACCCAGCATTTT. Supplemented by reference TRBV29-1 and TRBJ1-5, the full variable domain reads SAVISQKPSRDICQRGTSLTIQCQVDSQVTMMFWYRQQPGQSLTLIATANQGSEATYESGFVIDKFPISRPNLTFSTLTVSNMSPEDSSIYLCSVRGGQGTQHFGDGTRLSIL.

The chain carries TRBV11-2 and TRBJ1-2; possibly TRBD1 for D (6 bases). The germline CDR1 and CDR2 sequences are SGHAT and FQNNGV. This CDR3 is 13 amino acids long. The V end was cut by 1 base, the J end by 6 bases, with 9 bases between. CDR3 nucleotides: TGTGCCAGCAGCTTAGTCCACAGGGATGGCTACACCTTC. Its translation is CASSLVHRDGYTF.

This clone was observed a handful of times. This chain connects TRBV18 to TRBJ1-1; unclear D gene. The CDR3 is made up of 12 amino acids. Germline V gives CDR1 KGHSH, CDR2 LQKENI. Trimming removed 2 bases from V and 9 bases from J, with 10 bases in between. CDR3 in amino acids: CASSPDDGKAFF. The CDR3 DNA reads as TGTGCCAGCTCACCAGACGACGGGAAAGCTTTCTTT.

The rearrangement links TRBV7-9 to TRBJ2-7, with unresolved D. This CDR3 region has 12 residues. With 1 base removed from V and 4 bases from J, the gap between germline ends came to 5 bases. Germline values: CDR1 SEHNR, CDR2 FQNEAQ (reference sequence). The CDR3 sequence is CASSLDPYEQYV. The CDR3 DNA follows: TGTGCCAGCAGCTTAGATCCATACGAGCAGTACGTC.

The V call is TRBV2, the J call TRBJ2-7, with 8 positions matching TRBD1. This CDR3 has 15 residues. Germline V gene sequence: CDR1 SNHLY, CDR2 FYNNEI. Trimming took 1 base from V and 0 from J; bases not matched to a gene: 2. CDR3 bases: TGTGCCAGCAGTGAAGGACAGGGGCCCTCCTACGAGCAGTACGTC. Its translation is CASSEGQGPSYEQYV.

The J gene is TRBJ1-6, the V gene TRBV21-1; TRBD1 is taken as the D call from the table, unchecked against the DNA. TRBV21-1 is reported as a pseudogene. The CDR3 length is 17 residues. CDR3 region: CASSKAFWPIDNSPLHF. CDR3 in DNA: TGTGCCAGCAGCAAAGCGTTTTGGCCGATCGATAATTCACCCCTCCACTTT.

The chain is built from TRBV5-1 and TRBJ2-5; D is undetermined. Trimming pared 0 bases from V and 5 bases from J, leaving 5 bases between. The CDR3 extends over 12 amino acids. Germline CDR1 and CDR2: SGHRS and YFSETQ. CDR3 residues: CASSLGYETQYF. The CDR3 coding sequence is TGCGCCAGCAGCTTGGGGTATGAGACCCAGTACTTC.

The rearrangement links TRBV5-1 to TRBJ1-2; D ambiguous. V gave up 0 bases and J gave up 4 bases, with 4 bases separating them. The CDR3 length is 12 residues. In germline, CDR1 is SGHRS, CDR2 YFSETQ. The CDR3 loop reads CASSLAGYGYTF. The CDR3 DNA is TGCGCCAGCAGCTTGGCAGGCTATGGCTACACCTTC.

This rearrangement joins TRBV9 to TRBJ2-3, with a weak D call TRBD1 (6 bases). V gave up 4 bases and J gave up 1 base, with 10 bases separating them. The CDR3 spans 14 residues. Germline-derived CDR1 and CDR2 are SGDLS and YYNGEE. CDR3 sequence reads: CASSQRQGTDTQYF. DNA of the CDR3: TGTGCCAGCAGCCAGAGACAGGGCACAGATACGCAGTATTTT. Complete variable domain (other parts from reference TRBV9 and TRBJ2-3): DSGVTQTPKHLITATGQRVTLRCSPRSGDLSVYWYQQSLDQGLQFLIQYYNGEERAKGNILERFSAQQFPDLHSELNLSSLELGDSALYFCASSQRQGTDTQYFGPGTRLTVL.

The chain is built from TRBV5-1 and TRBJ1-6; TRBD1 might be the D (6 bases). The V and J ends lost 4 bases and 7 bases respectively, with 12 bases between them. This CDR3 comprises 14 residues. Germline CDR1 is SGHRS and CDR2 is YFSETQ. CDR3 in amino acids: CASSLGHQNSPLHF. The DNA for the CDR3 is TGCGCCAGCAGCCTGGGACACCAGAATTCACCCCTCCACTTT.

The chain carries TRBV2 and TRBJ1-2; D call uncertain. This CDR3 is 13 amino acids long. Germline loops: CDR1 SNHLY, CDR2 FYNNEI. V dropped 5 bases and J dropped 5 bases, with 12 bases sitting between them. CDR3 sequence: CASSSDLGYGYTF. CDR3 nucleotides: TGTGCCAGCAGTTCCGACTTAGGGTATGGCTACACCTTC.

This CDR3 is CASSLELAGETQYF. The DNA for the CDR3 is TGCGCCAGCAGCTTGGAGCTAGCGGGAGAGACCCAGTACTTC. The chain carries TRBV5-1 and TRBJ2-5; 8 bases map to TRBD2. The V segment lost 0 bases and the J segment 4 bases; nucleotides outside the gene matches: 2. The CDR3 loop spans 14 amino acids. Germline CDR1 SGHRS, CDR2 YFSETQ.

CDR3: CAWMGQMNTEAFF. CDR3 bases: TGTGCCTGGATGGGCCAGATGAACACTGAAGCTTTCTTT. The chain links TRBV30 to TRBJ1-1; D call uncertain. Germline loops: CDR1 GTSNPN, CDR2 SVGIG (reference sequence). Between the trimmed V and J ends, which lost 4 bases and 0 bases, there was a span of 9 bases. The CDR3 covers 13 residues. The full variable domain, completed using reference TRBV30 and TRBJ1-1, is SQTIHQWPATLVQPVGSPLSLECTVEGTSNPNLYWYRQAAGRGLQLLFYSVGIGQISSEVPQNLSASRPQDRQFILSSKKLLLSDSGFYLCAWMGQMNTEAFFGQGTRLTVV.

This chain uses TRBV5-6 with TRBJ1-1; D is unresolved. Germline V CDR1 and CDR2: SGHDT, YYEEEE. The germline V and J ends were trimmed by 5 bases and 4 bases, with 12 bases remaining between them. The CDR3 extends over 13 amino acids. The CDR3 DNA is TGTGCCAGCAGATTCGACGGGCGCACTGAAGCTTTCTTT. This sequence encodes CASRFDGRTEAFF.

CDR3 loop: CASSRSGTEAFF. For the CDR3, the DNA is TGTGCCAGCAGTCGATCTGGGACTGAAGCTTTCTTT. This chain uses TRBV27 with TRBJ1-1; D gene unclear. With 5 bases removed from V and 5 bases from J, the gap between germline ends came to 9 bases. The CDR3 is 12 residues long. CDR1 is MNHEY and CDR2 is SMNVEV in the germline V gene (reference sequence).

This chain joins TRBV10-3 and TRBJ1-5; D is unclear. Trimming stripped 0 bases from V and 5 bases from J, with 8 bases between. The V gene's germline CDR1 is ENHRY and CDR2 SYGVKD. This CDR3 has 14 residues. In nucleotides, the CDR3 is TGTGCCATCAGTGAGTCGACTCAGGATCAGCCCCAGCATTTT. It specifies CAISESTQDQPQHF.

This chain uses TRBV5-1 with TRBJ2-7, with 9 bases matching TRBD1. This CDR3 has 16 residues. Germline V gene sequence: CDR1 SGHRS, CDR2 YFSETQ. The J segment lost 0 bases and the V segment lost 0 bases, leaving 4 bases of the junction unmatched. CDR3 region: CASSLGDRGSSYEQYF. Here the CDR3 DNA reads TGCGCCAGCAGCTTGGGCGACAGGGGGAGCTCCTACGAGCAGTACTTC.

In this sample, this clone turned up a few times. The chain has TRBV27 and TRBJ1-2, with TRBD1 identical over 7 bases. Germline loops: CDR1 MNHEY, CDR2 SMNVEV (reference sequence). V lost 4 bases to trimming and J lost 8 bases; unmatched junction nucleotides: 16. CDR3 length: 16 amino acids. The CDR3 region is CASSYLFGTVVYGYTF. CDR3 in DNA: TGTGCCAGCAGTTATCTATTTGGGACAGTCGTATACGGCTACACCTTC.

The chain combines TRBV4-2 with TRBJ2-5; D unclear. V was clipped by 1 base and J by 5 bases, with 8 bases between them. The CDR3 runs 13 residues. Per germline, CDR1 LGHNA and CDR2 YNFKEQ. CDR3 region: CASSQAESETQYF. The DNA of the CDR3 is TGTGCCAGCAGCCAAGCAGAAAGCGAGACCCAGTACTTC.